The entry that follows covers one TCR beta chain sequence. Antigen: not known. This CDR3 comprises 16 residues. Germline CDR1 SGHTS, CDR2 YDEGEE. V shed 4 bases and J 0 bases; nucleotides not matched to a gene: 3. This record belongs to a study of a mutant IDH1 vaccine in newly diagnosed glioma. Profiling relied on immunoSEQ multiplex PCR, and the TCRdb table lists in-frame clones only, not all of them. This table has 80,000 to 100,000 clones, roughly 78% appearing once. Time point indicated: baseline, week 1 (first vaccination visit). As to treatment: pre-vaccination baseline after standard-of-care therapy. New WHO grade 3 or 4 astrocytomas that were IDH1-mutant and ATRX-lost had been found in donors. Study-level findings and limits: Top-clonotype changes in peripheral T cells seemed unrelated to pseudoprogression.

The TCR originated in a middle-aged man with glioma. The genes are TRBV5-8 and TRBJ1-4; 10 nucleotides align to TRBD1. The source was PBMCs, collected from a glioma patient treated with radiotherapy, temozolomide or both. CDR3 coding DNA: TGTGCCAGCAGCCCGGGACAGGGGACAACTAATGAAAAACTGTTTTTT. Translated: CASSPGQGTTNEKLFF.